Given below is one TCR beta chain in context. The entry originates in a study of cytomegalovirus exposure and HLA in healthy donors. About the research overall: The 95 to 150 validation repertoires and the approximately 700 first-cohort repertoires shared a platform, a later analysis reported.

Some clones are missing from TCRdb's copy, which holds only in-frame ones; the method was immunoSEQ multiplex PCR. Seen here are some 150,000 clones, about 88% observed once, and the top ten hold approximately 3.2%. CDR1 and CDR2 from the germline V gene are SGHDN and FVKESK. Trimming left V 4 bases short and J 0 bases short, with 10 bases between. This CDR3 has 14 amino acids. Sequencing used PBMCs. The clonotype was recovered from a woman aged 18-29 years in good health and CMV-seropositive. This chain links TRBV14 with TRBJ2-7; D uncertain. DNA for the CDR3: TGTGCCAGCAGCCGGGCAGCACCCTCCTACGAGCAGTACTTC. It translates to CASSRAAPSYEQYF. Variable domain in full (rest from reference TRBV14 and TRBJ2-7): EAGVTQFPSHSVIEKGQTVTLRCDPISGHDNLYWYRRVMGKEIKFLLHFVKESKQDESGMPNNRFLAERTGGTYSTLKVQPAELEDSGVYFCASSRAAPSYEQYFGPGTRLTVT.